These T cell receptor beta chains were read from a single sample in a study of blood T cell repertoires in COVID-19. Clones were sequenced by immunoSEQ multiplex PCR, and TCRdb holds only the in-frame ones, with some missing. Here the sample spans tens of thousands of clones, roughly 90% being singletons. The sample comprised peripheral blood. These receptors were obtained from an older man with active or convalescent COVID-19. Both conserved end residues are part of each CDR3. D genes are given only for firm matches. The size field is filled for only some rows; it gives once, few, many or a size class.

V: TRBV6-1; length: 17; size: -; D: TRBD2; J: TRBJ2-5; DNA: TGTGCCAGCAGTGGACAAGAACTAGCGGGAGGGGAAGAGACCCAGTACTTC; CDR3: CASSGQELAGGEETQYF
V: TRBV3-1/TRBV3-2; length: 16; size: -; D: TRBD1; J: TRBJ1-1; DNA: TGTGCCAGCAGCCCGATGCCAAACAGGGGGTCCACTGAAGCTTTCTTT; CDR3: CASSPMPNRGSTEAFF
V: TRBV11-3; length: 14; size: -; D: TRBD1; J: TRBJ2-7; DNA: TGTGCCAGCAGCTATGGGACAGGGGACGACGAGCAGTACTTC; CDR3: CASSYGTGDDEQYF
V: TRBV6-5; length: 15; size: -; D: -; J: TRBJ2-3; DNA: TGTGCCAGCGAAGCTCTTTGGGGGAGGACAGATACGCAGTATTTT; CDR3: CASEALWGRTDTQYF
V: TRBV7-3; length: 15; size: -; D: -; J: TRBJ2-2; DNA: TGTGCCAGCAGCTTAGTTGGCACGAACACCGGGGAGCTGTTTTTT; CDR3: CASSLVGTNTGELFF
V: TRBV6-5; length: 15; size: -; D: TRBD2; J: TRBJ2-2; DNA: TGTGCCAGCGACCAGCGGGAGAGTAGCACCGGGGAGCTGTTTTTT; CDR3: CASDQRESSTGELFF
V: TRBV5-1; length: 13; size: -; D: -; J: TRBJ2-1; DNA: TGCGCCAGCAGCTTAGCAGGGGAAAATGAGCAGTTCTTC; CDR3: CASSLAGENEQFF
V: TRBV2; length: 15; size: -; D: -; J: TRBJ1-5; DNA: TGTGCCAGCAGTGAGGGCAGGGCTAGCAATCAGCCCCAGCATTTT; CDR3: CASSEGRASNQPQHF
V: TRBV6-6; length: 14; size: -; D: TRBD1; J: TRBJ1-5; DNA: TGTGCCAGCACTCCGGGACAGGGCGGGCAGCCCCAGCATTTT; CDR3: CASTPGQGGQPQHF
V: TRBV5-6; length: 17; size: -; D: -; J: TRBJ2-1; DNA: TGTGCCAGCAGCTTGGGGAGGGGCGGGGTCTCCTACAATGAGCAGTTCTTC; CDR3: CASSLGRGGVSYNEQFF
V: TRBV5-1; length: 15; size: -; D: -; J: TRBJ1-5; DNA: TGCGCCAGCAGCTTGGGTGCCCAGAGCAATCAGCCCCAGCATTTT; CDR3: CASSLGAQSNQPQHF
V: TRBV5-1; length: 15; size: -; D: -; J: TRBJ1-5; DNA: TGCGCCAGCAGCTTGAAAGTTTCGGGCAATCAGCCCCAGCATTTT; CDR3: CASSLKVSGNQPQHF
V: TRBV6-5; length: 12; size: -; D: TRBD1; J: TRBJ2-7; DNA: TGTGCCACCACTTGGACAGGTCGCGAGCAGTACTTC; CDR3: CATTWTGREQYF
V: TRBV6-5; length: 14; size: -; D: TRBD1; J: TRBJ2-5; DNA: TGTGCCAGCAGGGGGGACAGGGGGCCGGAGACCCAGTACTTC; CDR3: CASRGDRGPETQYF
V: TRBV4-1; length: 17; size: -; D: -; J: TRBJ1-5; DNA: TGCGCCAGCAGCCAAGTGGCAATCGTCATTAGCAATCAGCCCCAGCATTTT; CDR3: CASSQVAIVISNQPQHF
V: TRBV9; length: 19; size: -; D: TRBD2; J: TRBJ2-2; DNA: TGTGCCAGCAGCGTAGTGCTAGCGGGGGGGTTCGCGAACACCGGGGAGCTGTTTTTT; CDR3: CASSVVLAGGFANTGELFF
V: TRBV7-8; length: 15; size: -; D: -; J: TRBJ1-4; DNA: TGTGCCAGTAATCCGGGGGATAACACGAATGAAAAACTGTTTTTT; CDR3: CASNPGDNTNEKLFF
V: TRBV5-1; length: 13; size: -; D: TRBD1; J: TRBJ1-2; DNA: TGCGCCAGCAGCTTGGCCAACAGGGGCGGCTACACCTTC; CDR3: CASSLANRGGYTF
V: TRBV4-2; length: 20; size: -; D: -; J: TRBJ2-5; DNA: TGTGCCAGCAGCCAAGCTGGTGGTCCCTTGCGGGCCATTTACCAAGAGACCCAGTACTTC; CDR3: CASSQAGGPLRAIYQETQYF
V: TRBV29-1; length: 11; size: -; D: -; J: TRBJ1-1; DNA: TGCAGCATACGTCGAGGGGGAGCAGCTTTCTTT; CDR3: CSIRRGGAAFF
V: TRBV5-1; length: 18; size: -; D: TRBD2; J: TRBJ2-5; DNA: TGCGCCAGCAGCGCCGGGACTAGCGGTTCTCCCTGGGGGGAGACCCAGTACTTC; CDR3: CASSAGTSGSPWGETQYF
V: TRBV5-4; length: 14; size: -; D: -; J: TRBJ2-5; DNA: TGTGCCAGCAGCTTGTGGGGACTGCAAGAGACCCAGTACTTC; CDR3: CASSLWGLQETQYF
V: TRBV6-6; length: 17; size: -; D: TRBD2; J: TRBJ2-7; DNA: TGTGCCAGCAGTCCCCGCGGTCCCGGAGCGGGGTCATACGAGCAGTACTTC; CDR3: CASSPRGPGAGSYEQYF
V: TRBV5-6; length: 15; size: -; D: -; J: TRBJ1-6; DNA: TGTGCCAGCAGCTTGTTGCAGGGTAGGAATTCACCCCTCCACTTT; CDR3: CASSLLQGRNSPLHF
V: TRBV7-9; length: 15; size: once; D: -; J: TRBJ1-1; DNA: TGTGCCAGCAGCTTCGCCGGGACAAGATCCGCTGAAGCTTTCTTT; CDR3: CASSFAGTRSAEAFF
V: TRBV3-1/TRBV3-2; length: 16; size: -; D: TRBD1; J: TRBJ1-3; DNA: TGTGCCAGCAGCCGCGGGACAGACAGCTCTGGAAACACCATATATTTT; CDR3: CASSRGTDSSGNTIYF
V: TRBV5-6; length: 15; size: -; D: -; J: TRBJ1-2; DNA: TGTGCCAGCAGCTTGGGACTTAGTGGAAGCTATGGCTACACCTTC; CDR3: CASSLGLSGSYGYTF
V: TRBV5-6; length: 15; size: -; D: TRBD1; J: TRBJ2-7; DNA: TGTGCCAGCAGCCCTGGACAGGGGGCGTCCTACGAGCAGTACTTC; CDR3: CASSPGQGASYEQYF
V: TRBV5-4; length: 15; size: -; D: TRBD1; J: TRBJ2-7; DNA: TGTGCCAGCAGCACCACCGGACAGGGAATATACGAGCAGTACTTC; CDR3: CASSTTGQGIYEQYF
V: TRBV23-1; length: 13; size: once; D: -; J: TRBJ2-3; DNA: TGCGCCAGCAGTCAAAGGGGGACGTATGGGCAGTATTTT; CDR3: CASSQRGTYGQYF
V: TRBV19; length: 17; size: -; D: -; J: TRBJ1-3; DNA: TGTGCCAGTAGTATGATGACTAGCAGGACCTCTGGAAACACCATATATTTT; CDR3: CASSMMTSRTSGNTIYF
V: TRBV19; length: 14; size: once; D: -; J: TRBJ1-2; DNA: TGTGCCAGTAAGAGGGCTGATGAGGTGGGCGGCTACACCTTC; CDR3: CASKRADEVGGYTF
V: TRBV18; length: 13; size: -; D: TRBD1; J: TRBJ1-1; DNA: TGTGCCAGCTCAGGGACAGTGGACACTGAAGCTTTCTTT; CDR3: CASSGTVDTEAFF
V: TRBV18; length: 19; size: -; D: TRBD1; J: TRBJ1-5; DNA: TGTGCCAGCTCACCATACGGCGGTCAGGGGGGATATAGCAATCAGCCCCAGCATTTT; CDR3: CASSPYGGQGGYSNQPQHF
V: TRBV18; length: 14; size: -; D: -; J: TRBJ1-5; DNA: TGTGCCAGCTCACGTGGAACCGCGGATCAGCCCCAGCATTTT; CDR3: CASSRGTADQPQHF
V: TRBV3-1/TRBV3-2; length: 18; size: -; D: TRBD2; J: TRBJ2-3; DNA: TGTGCCAGCAGCCAAGATATGAGGACTAGCGGGAGGACAGATACGCAGTATTTT; CDR3: CASSQDMRTSGRTDTQYF
V: TRBV3-1/TRBV3-2; length: 16; size: -; D: TRBD1; J: TRBJ1-3; DNA: TGTGCCAGCAGCGAAACCGGGACAGTAATTGGAAACACCATATATTTT; CDR3: CASSETGTVIGNTIYF
V: TRBV10-3; length: 17; size: -; D: TRBD1; J: TRBJ2-2; DNA: TGTGCCATCAGTGAGTGGACCGGGACAGGGAACACCGGGGAGCTGTTTTTT; CDR3: CAISEWTGTGNTGELFF
V: TRBV19; length: 13; size: once; D: -; J: TRBJ2-5; DNA: TGTGCCAGTAGTATAGGGACAGAAGAGACCCAGTACTTC; CDR3: CASSIGTEETQYF
V: TRBV27; length: 14; size: -; D: -; J: TRBJ1-5; DNA: TGTGCCAGCAGCGTTAACAGGGCCTATCAGCCCCAGCATTTT; CDR3: CASSVNRAYQPQHF
V: TRBV29-1; length: 13; size: -; D: TRBD1; J: TRBJ1-1; DNA: TGCAGCGTAGGGGACAGGGGGCAAACTGAAGCTTTCTTT; CDR3: CSVGDRGQTEAFF
V: TRBV27; length: 18; size: -; D: -; J: TRBJ2-5; DNA: TGTGCCAGCAGTTTACACCCGAACGCGGGACAGTTACAAGAGACCCAGTACTTC; CDR3: CASSLHPNAGQLQETQYF
V: TRBV7-2; length: 15; size: -; D: TRBD1; J: TRBJ1-5; DNA: TGTGCCAGCAGCTTAGGTCCAGGGGGCTTCGAGCCCCAGCATTTT; CDR3: CASSLGPGGFEPQHF
V: TRBV27; length: 13; size: -; D: -; J: TRBJ1-1; DNA: TGTGCCAGCAGTTTTAATCCAGGGTCTGAAGCTTTCTTT; CDR3: CASSFNPGSEAFF
V: TRBV18; length: 17; size: -; D: TRBD2; J: TRBJ2-2; DNA: TGTGCCAGCTCAAGCATAGCGGGAGCGCTGAACACCGGGGAGCTGTTTTTT; CDR3: CASSSIAGALNTGELFF
V: TRBV5-5; length: 16; size: -; D: TRBD1; J: TRBJ2-3; DNA: TGTGCCAGCAGCTTGGGTACAGGGGGAAGCACAGATACGCAGTATTTT; CDR3: CASSLGTGGSTDTQYF
V: TRBV15; length: 17; size: -; D: TRBD1; J: TRBJ1-1; DNA: TGTGCCACCAGCAAACGACCCCGACAGGGGTGGGAGGCTGAAGCTTTCTTT; CDR3: CATSKRPRQGWEAEAFF
V: TRBV20-1; length: 12; size: -; D: -; J: TRBJ1-2; DNA: TGCAGTGCTAGTCGACGGGGGAACGGCTACACCTTC; CDR3: CSASRRGNGYTF
V: TRBV3-1/TRBV3-2; length: 16; size: -; D: TRBD1; J: TRBJ2-4; DNA: TGTGCCAGCAGCCGAAAACCACCGGGACAGGGTGGCATTCAGTACTTC; CDR3: CASSRKPPGQGGIQYF
V: TRBV5-1; length: 16; size: -; D: -; J: TRBJ2-6; DNA: TGCGCCAGCAGCTTGGGTCAGGGATCTGGGGCCAACGTCCTGACTTTC; CDR3: CASSLGQGSGANVLTF
V: TRBV20-1; length: 17; size: -; D: TRBD1; J: TRBJ1-5; DNA: TGCAGTGCTAGTTGGAGCGGCGGGACAGGGGCCAATCAGCCCCAGCATTTT; CDR3: CSASWSGGTGANQPQHF
V: TRBV15; length: 15; size: once; D: TRBD1; J: TRBJ1-1; DNA: TGTGCCACCAGCAGAGACCCATGGACAGGAATTGAAGCTTTCTTT; CDR3: CATSRDPWTGIEAFF
V: TRBV6-6; length: 16; size: -; D: TRBD1; J: TRBJ2-1; DNA: TGTGCCAGCAGTTACTCTGGGACAGGTGCCAACAATGAGCAGTTCTTC; CDR3: CASSYSGTGANNEQFF
V: TRBV10-2; length: 16; size: -; D: TRBD1; J: TRBJ1-6; DNA: TGCGCCAGCAGTGAGTTTGGACAGGCACATAATTCACCCCTCCACTTT; CDR3: CASSEFGQAHNSPLHF